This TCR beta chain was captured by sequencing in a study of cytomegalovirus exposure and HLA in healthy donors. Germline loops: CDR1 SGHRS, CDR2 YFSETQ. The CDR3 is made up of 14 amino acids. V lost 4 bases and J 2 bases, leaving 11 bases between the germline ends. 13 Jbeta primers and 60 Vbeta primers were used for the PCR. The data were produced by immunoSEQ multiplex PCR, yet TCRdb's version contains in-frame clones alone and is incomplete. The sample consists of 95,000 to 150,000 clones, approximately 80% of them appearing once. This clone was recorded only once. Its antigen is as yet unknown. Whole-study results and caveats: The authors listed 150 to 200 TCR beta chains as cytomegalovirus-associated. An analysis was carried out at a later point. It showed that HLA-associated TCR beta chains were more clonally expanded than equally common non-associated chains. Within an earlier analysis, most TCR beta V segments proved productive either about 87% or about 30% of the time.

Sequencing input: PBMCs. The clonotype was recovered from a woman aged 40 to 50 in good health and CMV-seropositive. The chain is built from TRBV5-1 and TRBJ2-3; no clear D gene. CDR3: CASSLAGFTDTQYF. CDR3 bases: TGCGCCAGCAGCCTGGCAGGATTCACAGATACGCAGTATTTT.